This is a list of T cell receptor beta chains from one sample in a study of blood T cells in healthy people across ages. A single record per CDR3 protein comes from TCRdb applying MiXCR to the 5' RACE reads. The sample carries around 990,000 distinct CDR3 sequences, around two fifths recorded once. Material for sequencing was blood. These receptors originate from a man aged 18 to 29 in good health. Each CDR3 is given with its conserved first and last residue. D genes are given only for firm matches. Rows may omit the clone size; those that give it use once, few, many or a size class.

>many|TRBJ1-4|13|TRBV27|.
TGTGCCAGCAGTGGCCAGCCTAATGAAAAACTGTTTTTT
CASSGQPNEKLFF
>few|TRBJ1-1|12|TRBV4-2|.
TGTGCCAGCAGCCAAGATTCTGTTGAAGCTTTCTTT
CASSQDSVEAFF
>.|TRBJ2-1|18|TRBV9|TRBD2
TGTGCCAGCAGCGCGACCGGACTAGCGGGGACCTCCTACAATGAGCAGTTCTTC
CASSATGLAGTSYNEQFF
>few|TRBJ2-1|15|TRBV12-3/TRBV12-4|.
TGTGCCAGCAGTTCCTTGACTGAGGCCCAGGGTGAGCAGTTCTTC
CASSSLTEAQGEQFF
>.|TRBJ1-4|15|TRBV7-3|.
TGTGCCAGCAGCTTAGGGCCAGGGGCTAATGAAAAACTGTTTTTT
CASSLGPGANEKLFF
>few|TRBJ2-5|15|TRBV12-5|.
TGTGCTAGTGGTCCACCGGGACATCTTCAAGAGACCCAGTACTTC
CASGPPGHLQETQYF
>.|TRBJ2-4|16|TRBV2|TRBD1
TGTGCCAGCAGTGTTTTGACAGGGAGATTGGCGGACATTCAGTACTTC
CASSVLTGRLADIQYF
>.|TRBJ1-2|14|TRBV27|TRBD1
TGTGCCAGCAGTTTATGGCAGGGGGGCTATGGCTACACCTTC
CASSLWQGGYGYTF
>.|TRBJ2-2|15|TRBV5-1|.
TGCGCCAGCAGCCGACTAGACCAGAACACCGGGGAGCTGTTTTTT
CASSRLDQNTGELFF
>few|TRBJ2-1|16|TRBV7-3|.
TGTGCCAGCAGCTCCGGAGCATTAAACTCCTACAATGAGCAGTTCTTC
CASSSGALNSYNEQFF
>few|TRBJ2-1|15|TRBV7-2|TRBD1
TGTGCCAGCAGCTTAGTGGGACAGGATCACAATGAGCAGTTCTTC
CASSLVGQDHNEQFF
>few|TRBJ1-3|17|TRBV6-5|.
TGTGCCAGCAGTTACTCGGCGTTCCGACCCTCTGGAAACACCATATATTTT
CASSYSAFRPSGNTIYF
>few|TRBJ2-7|17|TRBV12-3/TRBV12-4|.
TGTGCCAGCAGTCCCCTATTAAGTCTGGGGGGTACCTACGAGCAGTACTTC
CASSPLLSLGGTYEQYF
>.|TRBJ2-1|13|TRBV10-3|.
TGTGCCACAGCGGACCATAGTAGGTATGGGCAGTTCTTC
CATADHSRYGQFF
>many|TRBJ1-6|9|TRBV12-3/TRBV12-4|.
TGTGCCAGCGGCTCACCCCTCCACTTT
CASGSPLHF
>once|TRBJ1-5|14|TRBV3-1|.
TGTGCCAGCAGCAGGGAGTTTGGCAATCAGCCCCAGCATTTT
CASSREFGNQPQHF
>few|TRBJ2-7|14|TRBV11-2|TRBD2
TGTGCCAGCAGAGGAGCGGGACTAAACAATGAGCAGTACTTC
CASRGAGLNNEQYF
>.|TRBJ1-2|16|TRBV14|.
TGTGCCAGCAGCCAATCCAAAGACGGGAGCGGCTATGGCTACACCTTC
CASSQSKDGSGYGYTF
>.|TRBJ1-1|15|TRBV9|TRBD1
TGTGCCAGCAGTCCACAAACAGGGGTTAAAACTGAAGCTTTCTTT
CASSPQTGVKTEAFF
>few|TRBJ2-1|16|TRBV7-3|.
TGTGCCAGCAGCTTAACGGGCGGGGAGAGGTGGAATGAGCAGTTCTTC
CASSLTGGERWNEQFF
>many|TRBJ1-2|13|TRBV12-3/TRBV12-4|.
TGTGCCAGCAGGGAGGACAATAACTATGGCTACACCTTC
CASREDNNYGYTF
>.|TRBJ1-6|10|TRBV20-1|.
TGCAGTGCTATTAGGGGATTCCTCCACTTT
CSAIRGFLHF
>few|TRBJ1-4|14|TRBV12-3/TRBV12-4|.
TGTGCCAGCAGTTCCCAGGGTCAGGAGGAAAAACTGTTTTTT
CASSSQGQEEKLFF
>.|TRBJ2-7|17|TRBV27|.
TGTGCCAGCAGTTCACCTCCCCTTGCTGGGGGCTCCTACGAGCAGTACTTC
CASSSPPLAGGSYEQYF
>few|TRBJ2-5|13|TRBV18|TRBD1
TGTGCCAGCTCGCAGGGGGATCAAGAGACCCAGTACTTC
CASSQGDQETQYF
>few|TRBJ2-7|12|TRBV20-1|.
TGCAGTGTTAGGGTGCAGGTGGGCGAGCAGTACTTC
CSVRVQVGEQYF
>once|TRBJ1-2|15|TRBV5-6|.
TGTGCCAACAGCTTGGGGCCATGGTCTAACTATGGCTACACCTTC
CANSLGPWSNYGYTF
>few|TRBJ2-1|13|TRBV20-1|TRBD2
TGCAGTGGCAGCCGACTAGCGTACAATGAGCAGTTCTTC
CSGSRLAYNEQFF
>.|TRBJ2-1|17|TRBV7-8|TRBD1
TGTGCCAGCAGCTTATCAAATTTGGACAGGGCCGGGAATGAGCAGTTCTTC
CASSLSNLDRAGNEQFF
>once|TRBJ2-7|13|TRBV20-1|.
TGCAGTGCCGCACCGACAGTCACCTACGAGCAGTACTTC
CSAAPTVTYEQYF
>few|TRBJ2-1|17|TRBV4-1|TRBD1
TGCGCCAGCAGCCAAGTTGGGACAGGGTCGCGGGTGTATGAGCAGTTCTTC
CASSQVGTGSRVYEQFF
>once|TRBJ1-1|16|TRBV27|TRBD1
TGTGCCAGCAGTACCAGGACAGGTTGGGACCCAAACGAAGCTTTCTTT
CASSTRTGWDPNEAFF
>.|TRBJ2-2|12|TRBV7-9|.
TGTGCCAGCAGTCTGTTCACCGGGGAGCTGTTTTTT
CASSLFTGELFF
>.|TRBJ2-3|15|TRBV4-3|.
TGCGCCAGCAGCCAAGATATAGGACTAAGAGATACGCAGTATTTT
CASSQDIGLRDTQYF
>.|TRBJ1-1|15|TRBV7-9|.
TGTGCCAGCAGCCCACGGTATAACAGAGAAACTGAAGCTTTCTTT
CASSPRYNRETEAFF
>.|TRBJ2-2|14|TRBV6-5|.
TGTGCCAGCAGCCGAGGACTATACACCGGGGAGCTGTTTTTT
CASSRGLYTGELFF
>few|TRBJ2-3|15|TRBV20-1|.
TGCAGTGCTCAGAGTGGGACGGAAACTTCAGATACGCAGTATTTT
CSAQSGTETSDTQYF
>few|TRBJ1-2|14|TRBV4-1|.
TGCGCCAGCAGCCAAGATCAGGAACAGCAAGGCTACACCTTC
CASSQDQEQQGYTF
>few|TRBJ1-1|11|TRBV7-2|.
TGTGCCACCGCCCGGGACACTGAAGCTTTCTTT
CATARDTEAFF
>.|TRBJ2-3|14|TRBV29-1|.
TGCAGCGTAGACCGTTCCGGGATTACAGATACGCAGTATTTT
CSVDRSGITDTQYF
>.|TRBJ1-3|13|TRBV6-1|TRBD1
TGTGCCAGCAGTGAAGAAAGGGACAGGGTCATATATTTT
CASSEERDRVIYF
>.|TRBJ1-1|13|TRBV9|.
TGTGCCAGCAGCTCACACCTCGGCACTGAAGCTTTCTTT
CASSSHLGTEAFF
>.|TRBJ2-1|14|TRBV4-3|.
TGCGCCAGCAGCCACGTGGGAAATCGGGAGACCCAGTTCTTC
CASSHVGNRETQFF
>.|TRBJ2-7|16|TRBV7-6|.
TGTGCCAGCAGCTTAGCGCTTGCAGGGTTGGGATACGAGCAGTACTTC
CASSLALAGLGYEQYF
>once|TRBJ2-1|13|TRBV6-1|.
TGTGCCAGCAGTCCAAGCAGGCAGGGGGAGCAGTTCTTC
CASSPSRQGEQFF
>.|TRBJ2-4|11|TRBV12-3/TRBV12-4|.
TGTGCCAGCAGTTCCGGACGGGAAAGGTACTTC
CASSSGRERYF
>.|TRBJ2-4|15|TRBV7-3|.
TGTGCCAGCAGCTTCTCGGGCGGGTCCAAAAACATTCAGTACTTC
CASSFSGGSKNIQYF
>.|TRBJ2-7|14|TRBV3-1|.
TGTGCCAGCAGCCGGCTAGCGGACAGCTACGAGCAGTACTTC
CASSRLADSYEQYF